The next 14 T cell receptor beta chains were all read from a single sample in a study of T-cell memory formation after mild COVID-19. MiXCR, run by TCRdb on the 5' RACE reads, gives a single entry per CDR3 protein. The data contain around 470,000 distinct CDR3 sequences, over 15% of them singletons. The specimen sequenced was PBMCs or a T cell subset sorted from them (not recorded which). These receptors were taken from an adult woman who had mild COVID-19 (a few samples of this study predate the infection). Cell type and time point are not known.

This clonotype was found a few times. This chain links TRBV12-3 or TRBV12-4 with TRBJ2-7; TRBD2 is a possible D gene (5 bases). This CDR3 comprises 13 residues. With 4 bases removed from V and 5 bases from J, the gap between germline ends came to 12 bases. The CDR3 DNA reads as TGTGCCAGCAGTTATGGGGAGAGGGACGAGCAGTACTTC. Its translation: CASSYGERDEQYF.

The V and J genes are TRBV20-1 and TRBJ1-6; no definite D call. There are 13 residues in the CDR3. Germline V lookup: CDR1 DFQATT, CDR2 SNEGSKA (reference sequence). Deletions cut 2 bases from V and 8 bases from J, with 10 bases between. The CDR3 bases are TGCAGTGCTAGACGGGGATTCGATTCACCCCTCCACTTT. This gives the protein CSARRGFDSPLHF.

V is TRBV5-1 and J is TRBJ2-7, with D possibly being TRBD2 (6 bases). Germline V gene data show CDR1 as SGHRS and CDR2 as YFSETQ. V dropped 4 bases and J dropped 2 bases, with 16 bases sitting between them. This CDR3 has 15 amino acids. CDR3 region: CASSPMGGPTYEQYF. The DNA for the CDR3 is TGCGCCAGCAGCCCCATGGGGGGTCCCACCTACGAGCAGTACTTC. Supplemented by reference TRBV5-1 and TRBJ2-7, the full variable domain reads KAGVTQTPRYLIKTRGQQVTLSCSPISGHRSVSWYQQTPGQGLQFLFEYFSETQRNKGNFPGRFSGRQFSNSRSEMNVSTLELGDSALYLCASSPMGGPTYEQYFGPGTRLTVT.

This clonotype has a handful of counts. This sequence joins TRBV9 and TRBJ1-1, with D hard to call. Germline V CDR1 and CDR2: SGDLS, YYNGEE. The germline V and J ends were trimmed by 8 bases and 3 bases, with 14 bases remaining between them. CDR3 length: 13 amino acids. The CDR3 DNA is TGTGCCAGGGTATTACAAAGGGACACTGAAGCTTTCTTT. Amino acid sequence: CARVLQRDTEAFF. Variable domain in full (rest from reference TRBV9 and TRBJ1-1): DSGVTQTPKHLITATGQRVTLRCSPRSGDLSVYWYQQSLDQGLQFLIQYYNGEERAKGNILERFSAQQFPDLHSELNLSSLELGDSALYFCARVLQRDTEAFFGQGTRLTVV.

The chain uses TRBV5-1 and TRBJ2-3; 10 positions agree with TRBD1. The CDR3 is 16 amino acids. J was trimmed by 4 bases and V by 4 bases; bases with no gene match: 9. The germline CDR1 and CDR2 sequences are SGHRS and YFSETQ. The CDR3 DNA is TGCGCCAGCAGCCTCGGACAGGGGGAGAGGTCAGATACGCAGTATTTT. This sequence encodes CASSLGQGERSDTQYF.

A few counts support this clonotype. The chain uses TRBV4-2 and TRBJ2-3; D is unclear. CDR3 size: 13 residues. Germline CDR1 LGHNA, CDR2 YNFKEQ. Trimming took 5 bases from V and 4 from J, leaving 10 bases between them. CDR3 region: CASSYRVPDTQYF. CDR3 sequence (DNA): TGTGCCAGCAGCTACAGAGTCCCAGATACGCAGTATTTT.

V gene TRBV29-1 combines with J gene TRBJ2-1; 10 bases match TRBD1. Germline CDR1 is SQVTM and CDR2 is ANQGSEA. Unmatched junction bases numbered 2, after V lost 7 bases and J lost 8 bases. CDR3 length equals 11 residues. CDR3 in DNA: TGCAGCGGTGGACAGGGGGATGAGCAGTTCTTC. Its protein product is CSGGQGDEQFF.

This clonotype came up a few times. This sequence joins TRBV11-3 and TRBJ2-3, with D unclear. V lost 7 bases to trimming and J lost 2 bases, with 13 bases between them. Germline V CDR1 and CDR2: SGHNT, YENEEA. The CDR3 covers 14 residues. The CDR3 bases are TGTGCCAGCACCCTCGGGCCTTCCACAGATACGCAGTATTTT. This encodes CASTLGPSTDTQYF.

The chain couples TRBV5-5 to TRBJ2-7, with 7 positions matching TRBD2. Germline V gene lookup returns CDR1 SGHKS and CDR2 YYEKEE (reference sequence). This CDR3 has 13 residues. The junction had 3 bases not matched to a gene; V was cut back by 0 bases and J by 6 bases. The CDR3 protein is CASSLAGGSEQYF. The CDR3, as DNA: TGTGCCAGCAGCTTGGCGGGAGGCTCCGAGCAGTACTTC.

This clonotype appeared a few times. The chain carries TRBV7-8 and TRBJ1-2, with TRBD1 identical over 9 bases. From germline, CDR1 is SGHVS and CDR2 FQNEAQ. CDR3 size: 15 residues. The ends lost 5 bases at V and 7 bases at J; junction bases unmatched: 11. The CDR3 loop is CASSIYRDRVRGYTF. For the CDR3, the DNA is TGTGCCAGCAGCATATACCGGGACAGGGTACGTGGCTACACCTTC.

The CDR3 spells CASQTGGATEAFF. The CDR3 coding sequence is TGTGCCAGTCAAACAGGGGGCGCAACTGAAGCTTTCTTT. V is TRBV19 and J is TRBJ1-1; 9 nucleotides match TRBD1. Germline CDR1 and CDR2: LNHDA and SQIVND (reference sequence). This CDR3 has 13 residues. Unmatched junction bases numbered 6, after V lost 8 bases and J lost 5 bases.

A few counts support this clonotype. V and J are TRBV4-3 and TRBJ2-2; 8 bases are a match to TRBD1. V gave up 0 bases and J gave up 5 bases; unmatched junction bases: 11. This CDR3 region has 18 residues. Per germline, CDR1 LGHNA and CDR2 YSLEER. The CDR3 sequence: CASSQDTTGGWSTGELFF. The CDR3 nucleotides read TGCGCCAGCAGCCAAGATACTACAGGGGGTTGGAGTACCGGGGAGCTGTTTTTT.

The V and J genes are TRBV5-6 and TRBJ2-5; D possibly corresponds to TRBD2 (5 bases). V shed 5 bases and J shed 0 bases, with 8 bases lying between them. This CDR3 region has 13 residues. CDR1 is SGHDT and CDR2 is YYEEEE in the germline V gene. CDR3 in DNA: TGTGCCAGCAGTGCCGGGGACCAAGAGACCCAGTACTTC. It translates to CASSAGDQETQYF. The entire variable domain, with the rest obtained from reference TRBV5-6 and TRBJ2-5, is as follows: DAGVTQSPTHLIKTRGQQVTLRCSPKSGHDTVSWYQQALGQGPQFIFQYYEEEERQRGNFPDRFSGHQFPNYSSELNVNALLLGDSALYLCASSAGDQETQYFGPGTRLLVL.

The chain employs TRBV11-2 and TRBJ2-5; 7 nucleotides align to TRBD1. Germline lookup yields CDR1 SGHAT and CDR2 FQNNGV. J gave up 5 bases and V 0 bases, and 12 bases lay outside the gene matches. The CDR3 length is 17 residues. CDR3 sequence: CASSLDPPGQLGETQYF. In nucleotides, the CDR3 is TGTGCCAGCAGCTTAGATCCACCGGGACAGCTAGGGGAGACCCAGTACTTC. Combining the CDR3 with reference TRBV11-2 and TRBJ2-5 gives the whole variable domain EAGVAQSPRYKIIEKRQSVAFWCNPISGHATLYWYQQILGQGPKLLIQFQNNGVVDDSQLPKDRFSAERLKGVDSTLKIQPAKLEDSAVYLCASSLDPPGQLGETQYFGPGTRLLVL.